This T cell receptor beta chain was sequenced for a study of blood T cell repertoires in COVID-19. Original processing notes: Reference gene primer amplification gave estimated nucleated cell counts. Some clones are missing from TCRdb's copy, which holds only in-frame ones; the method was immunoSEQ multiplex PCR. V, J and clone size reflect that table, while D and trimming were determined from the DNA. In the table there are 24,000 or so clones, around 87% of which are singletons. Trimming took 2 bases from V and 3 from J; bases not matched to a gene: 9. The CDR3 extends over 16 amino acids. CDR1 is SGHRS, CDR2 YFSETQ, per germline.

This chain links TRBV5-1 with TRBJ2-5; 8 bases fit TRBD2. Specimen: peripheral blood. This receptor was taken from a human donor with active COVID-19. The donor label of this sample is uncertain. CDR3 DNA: TGCGCCAGCAGCTTCTCCTCGGCAGCGGGAGAAGAGACCCAGTACTTC. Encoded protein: CASSFSSAAGEETQYF.